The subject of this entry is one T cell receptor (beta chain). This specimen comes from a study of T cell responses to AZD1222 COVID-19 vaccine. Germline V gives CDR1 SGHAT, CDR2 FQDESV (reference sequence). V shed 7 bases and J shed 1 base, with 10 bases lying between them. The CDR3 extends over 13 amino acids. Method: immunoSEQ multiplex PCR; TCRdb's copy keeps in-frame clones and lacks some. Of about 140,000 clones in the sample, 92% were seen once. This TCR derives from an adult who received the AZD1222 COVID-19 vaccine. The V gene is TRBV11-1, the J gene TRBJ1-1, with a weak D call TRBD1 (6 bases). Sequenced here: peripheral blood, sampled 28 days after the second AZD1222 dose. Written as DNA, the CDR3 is TGTGCCAGCATGAGGACAGCGAACACTGAAGCTTTCTTT. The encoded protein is CASMRTANTEAFF.